The present entry profiles one T cell receptor (beta chain) with its context. With random hexamers, 0.5 to 1 ug RNA was reverse transcribed. It was immunoSEQ multiplex PCR that amplified TCR beta CDR3 across 54 Vbeta and 13 Jbeta. Using its own MiXCR run on the immunoSEQ multiplex PCR reads, TCRdb lists one record per CDR3 protein. The table has 73,000 or so distinct CDR3 sequences, roughly 94% seen once. The sample comes from a study of CD8 T cells in Susac syndrome. From blood CD8+ and CD4+ T cells, TCR beta sequences were generated. The multiple sclerosis control cohort comprised treatment-naive individuals presenting with stable or active relapsing-remitting disease. Negative isolation was used for CD8+ and CD4+ T cells, and FACS enrichment was applied to TEMRA cells. The receptor's source is a human donor with multiple sclerosis. Specimen: CD8+ T cells from PBMCs.

The CDR3 sequence: CASKNEGGNQPQHF. The CDR3 DNA is TGTGCCAGTAAGAATGAGGGCGGCAATCAGCCCCAGCATTTT. V and J are TRBV19 and TRBJ1-5; no clear D gene. The length of the CDR3 is 14 residues. V gave up 7 bases and J gave up 2 bases, with 12 bases separating them. CDR1 and CDR2 from the germline V gene are LNHDA and SQIVND (reference sequence). The full variable domain, its missing parts supplied by reference TRBV19 and TRBJ1-5, is DGGITQSPKYLFRKEGQNVTLSCEQNLNHDAMYWYRQDPGQGLRLIYYSQIVNDFQKGDIAEGYSVSREKKESFPLTVTSAQKNPTAFYLCASKNEGGNQPQHFGDGTRLSIL.